The present entry profiles one T cell receptor beta chain with its context. The data belong to a study of CD8 T cells in Susac syndrome. With random hexamers, reverse transcription was performed on about 0.45 to 1 ug of RNA. The method of amplification for TCR beta CDR3 was immunoSEQ multiplex PCR, covering 54 Vbeta and 13 Jbeta. TCRdb reprocessed the immunoSEQ multiplex PCR reads with MiXCR, giving one entry per CDR3 protein. The sample consists of 130,000 or so distinct CDR3 sequences, over 75% of them appearing once. CDR3 size: 18 residues. The V gene's germline CDR1 is GTSNPN and CDR2 SVGIG (reference sequence). The trim removed 1 base at V and 2 bases at J, leaving 13 bases unmatched. High-throughput TCR beta sequencing covered peripheral CD8+ and CD4+ T cells. The multiple sclerosis controls were treatment-naive patients affected by stable or active relapsing-remitting disease. TEMRA cells were enriched by FACS, while CD8+ and CD4+ T cells were obtained through a negative isolation that was performed magnetically.

The rearrangement joins TRBV30 to TRBJ2-3, with 9 nucleotides matching TRBD2. The sequencing sample was made of CD8+ T cells from PBMCs. This clonotype originated in a human donor with multiple sclerosis. CDR3 amino acids: CAWSGILGLAGPTDTQYF. The CDR3 bases are TGTGCCTGGAGTGGGATTCTTGGGCTAGCGGGACCCACAGATACGCAGTATTTT. The full variable domain, with the rest looked up from reference TRBV30 and TRBJ2-3, is SQTIHQWPATLVQPVGSPLSLECTVEGTSNPNLYWYRQAAGRGLQLLFYSVGIGQISSEVPQNLSASRPQDRQFILSSKKLLLSDSGFYLCAWSGILGLAGPTDTQYFGPGTRLTVL.